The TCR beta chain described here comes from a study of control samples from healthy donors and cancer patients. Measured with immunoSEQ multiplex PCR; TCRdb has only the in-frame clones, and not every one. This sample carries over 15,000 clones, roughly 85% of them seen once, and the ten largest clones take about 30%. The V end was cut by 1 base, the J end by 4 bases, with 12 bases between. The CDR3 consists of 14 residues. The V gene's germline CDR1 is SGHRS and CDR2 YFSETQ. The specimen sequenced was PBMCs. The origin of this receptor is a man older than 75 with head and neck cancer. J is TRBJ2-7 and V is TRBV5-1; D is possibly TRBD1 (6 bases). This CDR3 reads CASSLMGTRYEQYF. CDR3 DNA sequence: TGCGCCAGCAGCTTGATGGGGACAAGATACGAGCAGTACTTC.